This T cell receptor beta chain was sequenced in a study of control samples from healthy donors and cancer patients. The CDR3 loop spans 13 amino acids. Trimming cost V 6 bases and J 6 bases; bases outside gene matches: 7. Germline V gene data show CDR1 as SNHLY and CDR2 as FYNNEI. Only in-frame clones appear in the TCRdb table, and some are missing; sequencing was by immunoSEQ multiplex PCR. This table holds about 160,000 clones, 85% to 90% found once. In its sample, this clone was seen once. Sequencing was done on a sample of blood. The chain uses TRBV2 and TRBJ1-1; 7 nucleotides agree with TRBD1. This TCR was sampled from a man between 25 and 39 years old in good health. Here the CDR3 reads CASRNRGPAEAFF. CDR3 nucleotide sequence: TGTGCCAGCAGAAACAGGGGCCCAGCTGAAGCTTTCTTT.